This T cell receptor beta chain was identified during a study of Graves' ophthalmopathy and Graves' hyperthyroidism. V lost 2 bases to trimming and J lost 2 bases; unmatched junction nucleotides: 5. CDR1 is MNHEY and CDR2 is SMNVEV in the germline V gene (reference sequence). There are 15 residues in the CDR3. Study outcomes and limitations: Prediction of ophthalmopathy progression reached 70.59% sensitivity and 72.22% specificity. Thyroid clonotypes that were expanded above 0.001 frequency mostly also appeared in blood.

Uncontrolled infections, other autoimmune diseases, pregnancy or lactation barred patients from enrollment. Fresh peripheral blood (roughly 9.7 ml) yielded the PBMCs. The authors amplified TCR beta CDR3 regions, and they did so from RNA transcripts for repertoire sequencing. The authors performed first-round RT-PCR with HTBI primers and then a second-round multiplex PCR. TCRdb independently ran MiXCR on the multiplex PCR reads; one entry per CDR3 protein. Of some 360,000 distinct CDR3 sequences in the sample, 15% to 20% were seen once. This clonotype has ten or more counts. Its target is unknown. Sequencing input: peripheral blood. This TCR came from an adult woman with stable Graves' hyperthyroidism. The genes are TRBV27 and TRBJ2-7; TRBD1 agrees at 8 bases. CDR3 nucleotides: TGTGCCAGCAGTTTACGGGGGACAGGCACCTACGAGCAGTACTTC. It encodes CASSLRGTGTYEQYF.